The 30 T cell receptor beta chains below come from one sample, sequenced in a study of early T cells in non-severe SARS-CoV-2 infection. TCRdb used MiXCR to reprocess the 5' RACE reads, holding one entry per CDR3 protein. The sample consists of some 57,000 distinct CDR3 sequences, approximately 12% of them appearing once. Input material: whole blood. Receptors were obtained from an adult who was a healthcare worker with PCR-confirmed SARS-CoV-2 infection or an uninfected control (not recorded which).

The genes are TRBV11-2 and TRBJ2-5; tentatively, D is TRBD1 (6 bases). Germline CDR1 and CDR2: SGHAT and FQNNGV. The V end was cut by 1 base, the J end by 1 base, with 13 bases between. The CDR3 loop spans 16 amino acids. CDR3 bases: TGTGCCAGCAGCTTAGTGACAGGTAGTCGCCAAGAGACCCAGTACTTC. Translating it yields CASSLVTGSRQETQYF.

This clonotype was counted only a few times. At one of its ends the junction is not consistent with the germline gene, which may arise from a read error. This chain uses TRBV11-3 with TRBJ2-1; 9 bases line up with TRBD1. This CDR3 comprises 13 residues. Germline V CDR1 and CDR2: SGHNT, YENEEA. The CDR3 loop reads CASSWTGASEQFF. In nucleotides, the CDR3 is TGCGCCAGCAGCTGGACAGGGGCGAGTGAGCAGTTCTTC.

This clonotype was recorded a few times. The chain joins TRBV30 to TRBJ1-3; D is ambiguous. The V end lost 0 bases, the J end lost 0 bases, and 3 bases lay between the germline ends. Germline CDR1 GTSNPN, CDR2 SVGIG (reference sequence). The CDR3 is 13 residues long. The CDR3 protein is CAWSVLSGNTIYF. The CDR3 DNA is TGTGCCTGGAGTGTACTCTCTGGAAACACCATATATTTT. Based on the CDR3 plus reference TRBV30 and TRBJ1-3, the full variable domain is SQTIHQWPATLVQPVGSPLSLECTVEGTSNPNLYWYRQAAGRGLQLLFYSVGIGQISSEVPQNLSASRPQDRQFILSSKKLLLSDSGFYLCAWSVLSGNTIYFGEGSWLTVV.

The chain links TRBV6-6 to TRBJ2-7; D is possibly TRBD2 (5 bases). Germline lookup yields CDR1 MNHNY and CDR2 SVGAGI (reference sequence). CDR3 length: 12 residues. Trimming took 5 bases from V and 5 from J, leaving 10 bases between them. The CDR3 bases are TGTGCCAGCAGTATGGAGGCCCACGAGCAGTACTTC. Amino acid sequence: CASSMEAHEQYF.

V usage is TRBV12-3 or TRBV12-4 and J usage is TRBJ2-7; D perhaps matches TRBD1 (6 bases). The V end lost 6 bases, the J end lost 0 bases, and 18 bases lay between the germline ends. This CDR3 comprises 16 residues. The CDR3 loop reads CASSLGAGPPSYEQYF. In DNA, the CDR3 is TGTGCCAGCAGCCTGGGGGCAGGGCCTCCCTCCTACGAGCAGTACTTC.

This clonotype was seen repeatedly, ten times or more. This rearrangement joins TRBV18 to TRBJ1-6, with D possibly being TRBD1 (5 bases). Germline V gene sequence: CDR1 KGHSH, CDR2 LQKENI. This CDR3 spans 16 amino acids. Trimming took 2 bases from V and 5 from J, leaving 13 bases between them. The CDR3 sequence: CASSPYQDTNNSPLHF. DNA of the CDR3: TGTGCCAGCTCACCATACCAGGACACTAATAATTCACCCCTCCACTTT.

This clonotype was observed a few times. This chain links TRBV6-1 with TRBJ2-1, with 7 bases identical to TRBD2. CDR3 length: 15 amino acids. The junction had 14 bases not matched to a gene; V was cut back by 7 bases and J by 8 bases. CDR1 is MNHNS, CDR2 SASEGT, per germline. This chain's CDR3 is CASTDGPGGWDEQFF. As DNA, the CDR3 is TGTGCCAGCACCGACGGCCCGGGAGGATGGGATGAGCAGTTCTTC.

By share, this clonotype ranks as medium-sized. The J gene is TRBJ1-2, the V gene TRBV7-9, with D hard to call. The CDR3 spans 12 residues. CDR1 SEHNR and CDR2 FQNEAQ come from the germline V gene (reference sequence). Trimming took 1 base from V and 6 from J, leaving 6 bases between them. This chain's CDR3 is CASSLVTHGYTF. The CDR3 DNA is TGTGCCAGCAGCTTAGTTACGCATGGCTACACCTTC.

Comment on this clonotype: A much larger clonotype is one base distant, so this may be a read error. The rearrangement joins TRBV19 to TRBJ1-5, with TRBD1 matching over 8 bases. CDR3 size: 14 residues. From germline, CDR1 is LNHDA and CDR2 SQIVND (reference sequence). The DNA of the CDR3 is TGTACCAGTAGTCCAGGGGGCGCAGGACAGCCCCAGCATTTT. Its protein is CTSSPGGAGQPQHF.

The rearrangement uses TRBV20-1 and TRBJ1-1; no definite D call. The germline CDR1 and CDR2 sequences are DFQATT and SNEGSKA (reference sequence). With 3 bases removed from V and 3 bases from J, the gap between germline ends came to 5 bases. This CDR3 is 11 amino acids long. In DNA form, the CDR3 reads TGCAGTGCTAGTCTTCACACTGAAGCTTTCTTT. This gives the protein CSASLHTEAFF.

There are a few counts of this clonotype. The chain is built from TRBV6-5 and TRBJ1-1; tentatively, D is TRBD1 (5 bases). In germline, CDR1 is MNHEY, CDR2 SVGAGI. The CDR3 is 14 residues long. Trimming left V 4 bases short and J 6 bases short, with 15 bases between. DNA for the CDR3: TGTGCCAGCAGTTTACTCGGGCGGGGGGCTGAAGCTTTCTTT. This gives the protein CASSLLGRGAEAFF.

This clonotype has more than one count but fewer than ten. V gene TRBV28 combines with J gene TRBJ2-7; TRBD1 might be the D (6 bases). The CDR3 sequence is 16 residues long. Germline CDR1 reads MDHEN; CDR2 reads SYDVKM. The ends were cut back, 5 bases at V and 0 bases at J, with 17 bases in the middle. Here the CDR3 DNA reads TGTGCCAGCAGTCCTCTAGGCCAGGGGAACTCCTACGAGCAGTACTTC. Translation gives CASSPLGQGNSYEQYF.

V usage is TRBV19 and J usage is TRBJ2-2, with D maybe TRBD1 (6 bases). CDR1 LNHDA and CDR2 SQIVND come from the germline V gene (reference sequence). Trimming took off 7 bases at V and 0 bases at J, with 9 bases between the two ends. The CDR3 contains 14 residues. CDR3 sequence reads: CASKNRANTGELFF. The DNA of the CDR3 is TGTGCCAGTAAAAACAGGGCGAACACCGGGGAGCTGTTTTTT.

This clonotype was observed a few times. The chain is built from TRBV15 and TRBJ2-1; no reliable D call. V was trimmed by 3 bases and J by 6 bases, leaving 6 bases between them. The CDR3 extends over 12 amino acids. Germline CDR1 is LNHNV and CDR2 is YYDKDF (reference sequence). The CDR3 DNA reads TGTGCCACCAGCAGTTTCGGCAATGAGCAGTTCTTC. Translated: CATSSFGNEQFF.

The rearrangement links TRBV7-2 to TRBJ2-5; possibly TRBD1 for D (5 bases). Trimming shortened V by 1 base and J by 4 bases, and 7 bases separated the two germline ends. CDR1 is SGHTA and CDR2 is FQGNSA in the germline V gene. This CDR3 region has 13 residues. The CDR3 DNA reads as TGTGCCAGCAGCTTAGTACAGGCAGAGACCCAGTACTTC. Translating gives CASSLVQAETQYF.

CDR3 loop: CAISESESGTEAFF. In DNA form, the CDR3 reads TGTGCCATCAGTGAGTCGGAGAGTGGCACTGAAGCTTTCTTT. The V and J genes are TRBV10-3 and TRBJ1-1; D call uncertain. Germline CDR1 ENHRY, CDR2 SYGVKD. The CDR3 has 14 residues. The V end was cut by 0 bases, the J end by 4 bases, with 9 bases between.

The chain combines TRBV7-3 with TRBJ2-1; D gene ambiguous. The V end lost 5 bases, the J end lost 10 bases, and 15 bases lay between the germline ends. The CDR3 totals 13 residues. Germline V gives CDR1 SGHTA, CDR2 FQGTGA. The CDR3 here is CASSPHERGEQFF. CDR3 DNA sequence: TGTGCCAGCAGCCCTCATGAGAGAGGCGAGCAGTTCTTC.

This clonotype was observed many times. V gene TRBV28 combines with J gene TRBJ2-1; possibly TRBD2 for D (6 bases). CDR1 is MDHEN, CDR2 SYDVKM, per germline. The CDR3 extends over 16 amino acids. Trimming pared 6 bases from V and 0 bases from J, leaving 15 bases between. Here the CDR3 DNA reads TGTGCCAGCAGCCCGGACTACCAACTCTCCTACAATGAGCAGTTCTTC. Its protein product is CASSPDYQLSYNEQFF.

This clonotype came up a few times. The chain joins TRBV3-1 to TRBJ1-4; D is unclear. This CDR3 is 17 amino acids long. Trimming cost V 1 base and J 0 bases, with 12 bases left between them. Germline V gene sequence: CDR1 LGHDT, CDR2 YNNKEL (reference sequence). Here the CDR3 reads CASSQGIGKATNEKLFF. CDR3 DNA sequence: TGTGCCAGCAGCCAAGGGATTGGAAAAGCAACTAATGAAAAACTGTTTTTT.

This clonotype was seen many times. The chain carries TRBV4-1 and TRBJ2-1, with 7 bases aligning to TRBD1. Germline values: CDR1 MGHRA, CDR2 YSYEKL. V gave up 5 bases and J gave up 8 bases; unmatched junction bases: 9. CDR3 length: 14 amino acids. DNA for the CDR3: TGCGCCAGCAGCTTATATTCCGGGACAGATGAGCAGTTCTTC. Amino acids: CASSLYSGTDEQFF.

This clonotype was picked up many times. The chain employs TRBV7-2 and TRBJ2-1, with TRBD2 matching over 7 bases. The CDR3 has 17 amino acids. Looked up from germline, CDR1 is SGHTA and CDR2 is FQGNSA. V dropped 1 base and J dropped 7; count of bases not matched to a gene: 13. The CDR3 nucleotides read TGTGCCAGCAGCTTAGACCCCAAAAGGCGGGAGTCGAATGAGCAGTTCTTC. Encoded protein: CASSLDPKRRESNEQFF.

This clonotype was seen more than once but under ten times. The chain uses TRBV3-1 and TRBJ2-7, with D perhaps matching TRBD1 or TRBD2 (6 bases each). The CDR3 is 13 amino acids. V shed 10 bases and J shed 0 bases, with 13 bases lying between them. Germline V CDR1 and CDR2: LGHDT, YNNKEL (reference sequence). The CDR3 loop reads CATKGGVSYEQYF. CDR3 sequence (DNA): TGTGCCACCAAGGGGGGAGTCTCCTACGAGCAGTACTTC.

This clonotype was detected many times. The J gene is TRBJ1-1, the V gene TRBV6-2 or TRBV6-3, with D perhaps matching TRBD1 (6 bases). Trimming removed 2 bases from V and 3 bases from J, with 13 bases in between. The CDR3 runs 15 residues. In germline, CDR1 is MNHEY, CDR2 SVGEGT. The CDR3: CASSYAGQRYTEAFF. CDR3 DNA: TGTGCCAGCAGTTACGCTGGACAGCGATACACTGAAGCTTTCTTT.

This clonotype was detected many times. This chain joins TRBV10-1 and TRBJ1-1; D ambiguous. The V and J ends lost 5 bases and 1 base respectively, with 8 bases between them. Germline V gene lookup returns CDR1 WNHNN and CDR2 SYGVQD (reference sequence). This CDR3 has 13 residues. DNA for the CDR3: TGCGCCAGCAGTTCAGACAAGAACACTGAAGCTTTCTTT. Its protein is CASSSDKNTEAFF.

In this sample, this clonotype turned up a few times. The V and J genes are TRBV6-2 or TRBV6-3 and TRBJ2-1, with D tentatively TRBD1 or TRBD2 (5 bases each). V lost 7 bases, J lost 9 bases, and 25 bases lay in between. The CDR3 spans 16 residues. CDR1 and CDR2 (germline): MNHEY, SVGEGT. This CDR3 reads CASTDTLKRGGTEQFF. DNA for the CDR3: TGTGCCAGCACCGACACCCTTAAGAGGGGCGGCACTGAGCAGTTCTTC.

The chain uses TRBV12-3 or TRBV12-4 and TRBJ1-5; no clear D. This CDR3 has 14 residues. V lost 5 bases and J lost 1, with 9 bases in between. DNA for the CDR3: TGTGCCAGCAGTCGCGTACCGAGCAATCAGCCCCAGCATTTT. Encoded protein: CASSRVPSNQPQHF.

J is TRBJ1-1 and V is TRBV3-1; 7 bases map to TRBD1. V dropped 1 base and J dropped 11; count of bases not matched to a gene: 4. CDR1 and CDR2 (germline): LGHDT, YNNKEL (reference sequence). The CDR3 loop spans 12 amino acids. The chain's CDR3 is CASSQGDSVAFF. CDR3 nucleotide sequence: TGTGCCAGCAGCCAAGGGGACAGTGTGGCTTTCTTT.

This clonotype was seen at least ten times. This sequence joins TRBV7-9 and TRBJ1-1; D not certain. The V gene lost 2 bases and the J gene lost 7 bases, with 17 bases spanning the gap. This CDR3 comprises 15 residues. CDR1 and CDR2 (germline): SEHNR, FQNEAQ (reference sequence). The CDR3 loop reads CASSLRTLGRDEAFF. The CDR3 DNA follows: TGTGCCAGCAGCTTAAGGACCCTGGGGAGAGATGAAGCTTTCTTT.

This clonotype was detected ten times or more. The CDR3 loop reads CSARTSGSLYNEQFF. CDR3 DNA sequence: TGCAGTGCTAGGACTAGCGGGAGTCTATACAATGAGCAGTTCTTC. V usage is TRBV20-1 and J usage is TRBJ2-1; TRBD2 aligns across 12 bases. The CDR3 is 15 residues long. Germline loops: CDR1 DFQATT, CDR2 SNEGSKA (reference sequence). Trimming cost V 3 bases and J 4 bases; bases outside gene matches: 4.

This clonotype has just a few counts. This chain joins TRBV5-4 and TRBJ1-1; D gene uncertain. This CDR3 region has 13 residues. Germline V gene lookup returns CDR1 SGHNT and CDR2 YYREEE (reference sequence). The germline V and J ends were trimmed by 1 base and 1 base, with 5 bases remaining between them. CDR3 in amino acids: CASSLQENTEAFF. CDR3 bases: TGTGCCAGCAGCTTGCAAGAGAACACTGAAGCTTTCTTT.